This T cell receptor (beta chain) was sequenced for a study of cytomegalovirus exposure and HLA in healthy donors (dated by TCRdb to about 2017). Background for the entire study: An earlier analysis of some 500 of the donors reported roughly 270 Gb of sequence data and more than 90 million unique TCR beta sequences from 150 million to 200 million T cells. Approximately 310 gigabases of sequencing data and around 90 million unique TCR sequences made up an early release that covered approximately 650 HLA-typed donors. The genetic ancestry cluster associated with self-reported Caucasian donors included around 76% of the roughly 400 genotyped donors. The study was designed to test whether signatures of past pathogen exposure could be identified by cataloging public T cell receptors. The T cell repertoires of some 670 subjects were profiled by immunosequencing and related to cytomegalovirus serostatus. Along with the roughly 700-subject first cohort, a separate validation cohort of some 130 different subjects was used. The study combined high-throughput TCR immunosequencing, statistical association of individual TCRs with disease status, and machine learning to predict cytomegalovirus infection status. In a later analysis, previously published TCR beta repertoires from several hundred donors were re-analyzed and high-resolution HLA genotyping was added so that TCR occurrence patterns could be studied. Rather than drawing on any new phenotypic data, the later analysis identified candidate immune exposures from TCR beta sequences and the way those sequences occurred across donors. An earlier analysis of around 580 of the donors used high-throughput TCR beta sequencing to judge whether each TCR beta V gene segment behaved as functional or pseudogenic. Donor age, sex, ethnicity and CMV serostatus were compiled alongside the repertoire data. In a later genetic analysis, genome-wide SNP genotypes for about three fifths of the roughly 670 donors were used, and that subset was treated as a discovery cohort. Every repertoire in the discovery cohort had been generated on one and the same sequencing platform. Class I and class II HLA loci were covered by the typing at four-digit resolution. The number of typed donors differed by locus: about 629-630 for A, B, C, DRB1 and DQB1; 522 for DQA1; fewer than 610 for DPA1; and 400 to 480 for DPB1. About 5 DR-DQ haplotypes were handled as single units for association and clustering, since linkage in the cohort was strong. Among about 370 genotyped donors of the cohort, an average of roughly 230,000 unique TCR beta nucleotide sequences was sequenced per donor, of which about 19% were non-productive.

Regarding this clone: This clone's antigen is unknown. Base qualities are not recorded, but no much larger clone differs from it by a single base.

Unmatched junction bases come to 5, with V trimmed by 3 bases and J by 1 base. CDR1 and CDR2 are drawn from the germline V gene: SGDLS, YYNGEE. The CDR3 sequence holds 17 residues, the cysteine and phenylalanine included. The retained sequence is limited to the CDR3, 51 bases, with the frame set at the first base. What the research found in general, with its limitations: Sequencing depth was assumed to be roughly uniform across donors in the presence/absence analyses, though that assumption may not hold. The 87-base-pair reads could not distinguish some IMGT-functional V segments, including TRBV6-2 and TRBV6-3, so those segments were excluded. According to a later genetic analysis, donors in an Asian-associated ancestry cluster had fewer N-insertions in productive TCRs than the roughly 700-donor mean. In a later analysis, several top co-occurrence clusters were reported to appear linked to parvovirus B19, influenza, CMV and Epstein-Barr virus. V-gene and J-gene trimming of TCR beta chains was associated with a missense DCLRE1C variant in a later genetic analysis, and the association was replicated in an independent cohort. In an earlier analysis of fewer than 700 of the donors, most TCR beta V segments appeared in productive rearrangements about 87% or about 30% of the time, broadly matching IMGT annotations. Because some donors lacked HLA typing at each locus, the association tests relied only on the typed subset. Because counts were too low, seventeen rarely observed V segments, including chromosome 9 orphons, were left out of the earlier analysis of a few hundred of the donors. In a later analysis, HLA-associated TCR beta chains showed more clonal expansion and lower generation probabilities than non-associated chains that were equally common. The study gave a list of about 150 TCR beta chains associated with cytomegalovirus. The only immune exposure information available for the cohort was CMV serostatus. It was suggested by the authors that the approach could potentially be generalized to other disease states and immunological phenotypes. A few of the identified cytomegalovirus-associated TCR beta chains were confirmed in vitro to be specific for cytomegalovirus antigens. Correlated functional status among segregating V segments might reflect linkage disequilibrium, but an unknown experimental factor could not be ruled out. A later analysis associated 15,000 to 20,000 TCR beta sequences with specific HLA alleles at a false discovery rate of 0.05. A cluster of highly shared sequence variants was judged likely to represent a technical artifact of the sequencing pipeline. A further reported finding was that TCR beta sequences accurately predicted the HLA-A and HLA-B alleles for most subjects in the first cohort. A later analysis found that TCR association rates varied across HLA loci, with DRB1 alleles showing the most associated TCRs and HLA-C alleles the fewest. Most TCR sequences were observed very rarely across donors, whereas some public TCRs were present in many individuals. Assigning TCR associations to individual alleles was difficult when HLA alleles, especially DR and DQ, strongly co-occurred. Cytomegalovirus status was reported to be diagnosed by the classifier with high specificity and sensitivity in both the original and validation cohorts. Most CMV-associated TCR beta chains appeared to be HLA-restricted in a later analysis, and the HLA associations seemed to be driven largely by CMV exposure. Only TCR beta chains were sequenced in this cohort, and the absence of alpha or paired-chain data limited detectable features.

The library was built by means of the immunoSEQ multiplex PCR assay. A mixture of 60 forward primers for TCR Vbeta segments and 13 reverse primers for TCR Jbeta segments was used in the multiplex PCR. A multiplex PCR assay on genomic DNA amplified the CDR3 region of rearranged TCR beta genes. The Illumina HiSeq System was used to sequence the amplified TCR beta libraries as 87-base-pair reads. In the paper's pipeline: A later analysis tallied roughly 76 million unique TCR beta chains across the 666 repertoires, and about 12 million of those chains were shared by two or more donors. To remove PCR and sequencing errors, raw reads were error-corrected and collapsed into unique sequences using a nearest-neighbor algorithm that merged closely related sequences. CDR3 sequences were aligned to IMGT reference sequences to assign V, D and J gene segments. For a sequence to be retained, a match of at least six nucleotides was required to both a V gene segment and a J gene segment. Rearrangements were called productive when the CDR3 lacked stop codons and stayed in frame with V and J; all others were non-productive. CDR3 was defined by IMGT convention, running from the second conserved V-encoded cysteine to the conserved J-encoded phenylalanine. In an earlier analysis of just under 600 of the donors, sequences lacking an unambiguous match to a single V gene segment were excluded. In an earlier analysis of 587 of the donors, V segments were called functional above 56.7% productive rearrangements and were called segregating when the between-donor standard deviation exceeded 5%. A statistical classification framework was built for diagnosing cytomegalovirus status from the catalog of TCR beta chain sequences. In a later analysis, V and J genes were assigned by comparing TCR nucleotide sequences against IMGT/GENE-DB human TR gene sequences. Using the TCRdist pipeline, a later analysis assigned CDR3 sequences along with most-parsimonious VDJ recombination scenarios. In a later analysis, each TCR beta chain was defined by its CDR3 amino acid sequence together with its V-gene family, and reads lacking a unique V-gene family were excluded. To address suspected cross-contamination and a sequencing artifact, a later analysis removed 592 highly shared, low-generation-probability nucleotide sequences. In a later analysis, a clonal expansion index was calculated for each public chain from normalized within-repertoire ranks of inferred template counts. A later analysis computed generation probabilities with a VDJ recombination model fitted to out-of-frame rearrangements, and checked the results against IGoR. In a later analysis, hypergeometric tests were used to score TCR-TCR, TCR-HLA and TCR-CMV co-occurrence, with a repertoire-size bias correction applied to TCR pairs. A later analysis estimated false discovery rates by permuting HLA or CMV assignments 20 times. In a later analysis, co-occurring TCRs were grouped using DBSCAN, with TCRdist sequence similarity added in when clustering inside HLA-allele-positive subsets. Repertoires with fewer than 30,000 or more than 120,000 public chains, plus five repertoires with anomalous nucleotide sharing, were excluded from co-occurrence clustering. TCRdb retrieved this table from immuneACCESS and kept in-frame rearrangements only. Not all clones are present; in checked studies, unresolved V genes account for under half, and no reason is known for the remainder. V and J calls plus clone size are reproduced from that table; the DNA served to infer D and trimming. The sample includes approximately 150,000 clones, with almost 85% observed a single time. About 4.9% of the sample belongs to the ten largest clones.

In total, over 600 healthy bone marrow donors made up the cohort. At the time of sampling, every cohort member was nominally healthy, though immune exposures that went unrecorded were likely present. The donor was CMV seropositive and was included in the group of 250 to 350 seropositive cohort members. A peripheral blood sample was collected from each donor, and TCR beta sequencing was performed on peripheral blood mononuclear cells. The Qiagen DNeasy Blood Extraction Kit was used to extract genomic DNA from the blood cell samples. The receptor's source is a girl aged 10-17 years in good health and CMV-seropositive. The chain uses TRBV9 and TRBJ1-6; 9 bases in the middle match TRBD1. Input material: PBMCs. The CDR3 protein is CASSDGTGSSYNSPLHF. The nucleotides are TGTGCCAGCAGCGACGGGACAGGGAGTTCCTATAATTCACCCCTCCACTTT.